Sequencing of this T cell receptor beta chain was carried out in a study of T cells in Graves' hyperthyroidism and ophthalmopathy. Study-wide context: Pretreatment peripheral blood was obtained at initial diagnosis.

Amplified TCR beta CDR3 regions derived from RNA transcripts. Using the HTBI primer set, a first-round RT-PCR was run on the TCR CDR3. Using its own MiXCR run on the multiplex PCR reads, TCRdb lists one record per CDR3 protein. The profile shows 300,000 to 450,000 distinct CDR3 sequences, around a sixth of them singletons. CDR3 size: 14 residues. Germline V gene data show CDR1 as MNHEY and CDR2 as SVGAGI. V lost 0 bases and J 4 bases, leaving 9 bases between the germline ends. Criteria for exclusion of patients were uncontrolled infection, other autoimmune disease, pregnancy or lactation. The sequenced material came from blood. The chain links TRBV6-5 to TRBJ1-2; TRBD1 might be the D (5 bases). The receptor's source is a man aged 18 to 29 with Graves' ophthalmopathy. The CDR3 sequence: CASSYSGQGYGYTF. CDR3 coding DNA: TGTGCCAGCAGTTACTCGGGGCAGGGCTATGGCTACACCTTC.